This T cell receptor beta chain came from a study of cytomegalovirus exposure and HLA in healthy donors. Study results and caveats: V- and J-gene trimming of TCR beta was linked (in a later analysis) to a missense DCLRE1C variant.

Concerning this clone itself: Its antigen is not identified.

PCR primers comprised 60 Vbeta and 13 Jbeta primers. Generated by immunoSEQ multiplex PCR, the TCRdb table keeps only in-frame clones and is missing some. The sample lists over 90,000 clones; roughly two thirds were seen once. The origin of this receptor is a woman aged 50 to 60 in good health and CMV-seropositive. The sample comprised PBMCs.

The CDR3 loop is CASSSDLGQGIGYTF. CDR3 sequence (DNA): TGTGCCAGCAGCTCGGACCTTGGACAGGGAATTGGCTACACCTTC. This chain uses TRBV5-6 with TRBJ1-2; 8 bases are shared with TRBD1. The junction had 11 bases not matched to a gene; V was cut back by 3 bases and J by 7 bases. CDR3 length: 15 amino acids. Germline CDR1 SGHDT, CDR2 YYEEEE.